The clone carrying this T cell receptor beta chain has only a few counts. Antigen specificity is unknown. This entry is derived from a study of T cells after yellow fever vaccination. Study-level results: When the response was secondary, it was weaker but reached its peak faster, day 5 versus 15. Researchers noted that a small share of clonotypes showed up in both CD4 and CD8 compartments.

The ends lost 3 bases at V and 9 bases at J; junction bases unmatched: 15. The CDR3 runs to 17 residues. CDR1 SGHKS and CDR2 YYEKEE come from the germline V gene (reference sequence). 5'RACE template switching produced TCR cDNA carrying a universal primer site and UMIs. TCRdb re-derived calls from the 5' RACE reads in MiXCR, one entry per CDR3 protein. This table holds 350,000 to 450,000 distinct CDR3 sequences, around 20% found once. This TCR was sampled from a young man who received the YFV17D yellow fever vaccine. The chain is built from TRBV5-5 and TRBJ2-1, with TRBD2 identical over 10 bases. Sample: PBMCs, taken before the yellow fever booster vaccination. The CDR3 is CASSSPSHLAGVGEQFF. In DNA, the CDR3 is TGTGCCAGCAGCTCGCCTTCGCACCTAGCGGGGGTGGGTGAGCAGTTCTTC.